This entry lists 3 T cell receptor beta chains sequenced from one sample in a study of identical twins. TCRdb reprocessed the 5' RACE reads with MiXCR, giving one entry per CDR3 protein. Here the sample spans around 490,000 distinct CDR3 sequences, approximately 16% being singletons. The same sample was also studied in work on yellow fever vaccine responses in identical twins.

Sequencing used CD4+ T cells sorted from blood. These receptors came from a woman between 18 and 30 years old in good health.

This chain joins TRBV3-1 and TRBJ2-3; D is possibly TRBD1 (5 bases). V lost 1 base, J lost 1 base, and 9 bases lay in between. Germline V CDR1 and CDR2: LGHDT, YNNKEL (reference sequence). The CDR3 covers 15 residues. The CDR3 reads CASSQGLGGTDTQYF. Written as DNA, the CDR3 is TGTGCCAGCAGCCAAGGGCTAGGGGGCACAGATACGCAGTATTTT.

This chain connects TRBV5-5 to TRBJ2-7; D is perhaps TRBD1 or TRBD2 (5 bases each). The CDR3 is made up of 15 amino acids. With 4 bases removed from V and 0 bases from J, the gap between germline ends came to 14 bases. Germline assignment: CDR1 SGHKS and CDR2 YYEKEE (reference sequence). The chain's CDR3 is CASSQGPVCSYEQYF. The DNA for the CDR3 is TGTGCCAGCAGCCAGGGACCGGTCTGCTCCTACGAGCAGTACTTC.

The CDR3 spells CASRTSLGEQFF. The CDR3, as DNA: TGTGCCAGCAGGACTAGTTTGGGTGAGCAGTTCTTC. The rearrangement links TRBV12-3 or TRBV12-4 to TRBJ2-1, with D perhaps TRBD2 (6 bases). Trimming left V 6 bases short and J 9 bases short, with 12 bases between. This CDR3 region has 12 residues.